The 17 T cell receptor beta chains listed next were all sequenced from one sample in a study of blood T cell repertoires in COVID-19. The protocol was immunoSEQ multiplex PCR, while the TCRdb copy is restricted to in-frame clones and leaves out a portion. The table has 300,000 or so clones, roughly 84% seen once; the top ten hold roughly 0.94%. Material: PBMCs or T cells enriched from blood (not recorded which). Every receptor here comes from a woman younger than 45 who had recovered from COVID-19.

V usage is TRBV2 and J usage is TRBJ1-2, with D possibly being TRBD1 (5 bases). This CDR3 has 16 residues. CDR1 SNHLY and CDR2 FYNNEI come from the germline V gene. V gave up 6 bases and J gave up 8 bases, with 25 bases separating them. CDR3 sequence (DNA): TGTGCCAGCAGCCATCAAATTGGACATCGGATGGGGGGCTACACCTTC. This encodes CASSHQIGHRMGGYTF. Together with reference TRBV2 and TRBJ1-2, the CDR3 gives the full variable domain: EPEVTQTPSHQVTQMGQEVILRCVPISNHLYFYWYRQILGQKVEFLVSFYNNEISEKSEIFDDQFSVERPDGSNFTLKIRSTKLEDSAMYFCASSHQIGHRMGGYTFGSGTRLTVV.

This chain joins TRBV29-1 and TRBJ1-2; tentative D call: TRBD1 (5 bases). The CDR3 sequence is 14 residues long. V was trimmed by 7 bases and J by 0 bases, leaving 15 bases between them. From germline, CDR1 is SQVTM and CDR2 ANQGSEA. The CDR3 bases are TGCAGCGCCCAATACGGGGGGTCTAACTATGGCTACACCTTC. Protein sequence: CSAQYGGSNYGYTF. Together with reference TRBV29-1 and TRBJ1-2, the CDR3 gives the full variable domain: SAVISQKPSRDICQRGTSLTIQCQVDSQVTMMFWYRQQPGQSLTLIATANQGSEATYESGFVIDKFPISRPNLTFSTLTVSNMSPEDSSIYLCSAQYGGSNYGYTFGSGTRLTVV.

This clone turned up a few times. The chain has TRBV4-3 and TRBJ2-2, with D hard to call. The CDR3 has 13 amino acids. Per germline, CDR1 LGHNA and CDR2 YSLEER. V shed 1 base and J shed 7 bases, with 7 bases lying between them. The CDR3 loop is CASSQVSIGELFF. The CDR3 region has the DNA TGCGCCAGCAGCCAAGTATCTATCGGGGAGCTGTTTTTT.

The V gene is TRBV7-2, the J gene TRBJ1-1, with D perhaps matching TRBD1 (6 bases). The germline CDR1 and CDR2 sequences are SGHTA and FQGNSA. Trimming cost V 5 bases and J 5 bases, with 15 bases left between them. This CDR3 is built from 14 residues. Written as DNA, the CDR3 is TGTGCCAGCAGCCTTAACAGGGATGGAACTGAAGCTTTCTTT. As protein: CASSLNRDGTEAFF.

The chain combines TRBV11-2 with TRBJ1-5, with D perhaps TRBD1 (5 bases). CDR1 is SGHAT and CDR2 is FQNNGV in the germline V gene. V lost 1 base and J 2 bases, leaving 6 bases between the germline ends. This CDR3 contains 14 residues. CDR3 DNA: TGTGCCAGCAGCTTAGTAGGGGGCAATCAGCCCCAGCATTTT. The encoded protein is CASSLVGGNQPQHF.

The V gene is TRBV27, the J gene TRBJ1-6; TRBD1 matches at 7 bases. This CDR3 comprises 15 residues. Germline CDR1 and CDR2: MNHEY and SMNVEV (reference sequence). Unmatched junction bases numbered 2, after V lost 0 bases and J lost 6 bases. The CDR3 nucleotides read TGTGCCAGCAGTTTATCGAACAGGGGTAATTCACCCCTCCACTTT. This sequence encodes CASSLSNRGNSPLHF.

In this sample, this clone turned up a few times. This chain uses TRBV5-1 with TRBJ2-1; 10 positions agree with TRBD2. The CDR3 sequence is 17 residues long. The ends lost 0 bases at V and 6 bases at J; junction bases unmatched: 9. Per germline, CDR1 SGHRS and CDR2 YFSETQ. CDR3 in amino acids: CASSLDLASGGLNEQFF. Here the CDR3 DNA reads TGCGCCAGCAGCTTGGATCTGGCTAGCGGGGGCCTCAATGAGCAGTTCTTC.

A note on this clone: Other DNA sequences within the sample encode an identical CDR3. This sequence joins TRBV28 and TRBJ2-7, with 8 bases that match TRBD1. Trimming cost V 3 bases and J 1 base; bases outside gene matches: 2. This CDR3 spans 14 amino acids. Germline V CDR1 and CDR2: MDHEN, SYDVKM. CDR3 coding DNA: TGTGCCAGCAGTTTTCGGACAGGGTCCTACGAGCAGTACTTC. This translates into CASSFRTGSYEQYF.

CDR3 coding DNA: TGTGCCAGCAGCCCGACTAGCGGGGGGGCGGCCCAGTACTTC. Its protein is CASSPTSGGAAQYF. This sequence joins TRBV6-5 and TRBJ2-5; 14 bases agree with TRBD2. The CDR3 consists of 14 residues. Germline CDR1 and CDR2: MNHEY and SVGAGI. V shed 6 bases and J 9 bases; nucleotides not matched to a gene: 6.

The rearrangement uses TRBV5-1 and TRBJ2-7; 10 bases align to TRBD2. The CDR3 totals 15 residues. Per the germline V gene, CDR1 is SGHRS and CDR2 is YFSETQ. V was clipped by 4 bases and J by 5 bases; unmatched bases: 9. Written as DNA, the CDR3 is TGCGCCAGCAGCAAGACAGCGGGGGGGCCCCACGAGCAGTACTTC. Its translation: CASSKTAGGPHEQYF.

The rearrangement links TRBV4-3 to TRBJ1-1, with TRBD1 as a possible D gene (6 bases). The CDR3 consists of 15 residues. V lost 1 base and J 0 bases, leaving 9 bases between the germline ends. In germline, CDR1 is LGHNA, CDR2 YSLEER. CDR3 bases: TGCGCCAGCAGCCAAGCGGGGGGGCTGAACACTGAAGCTTTCTTT. Amino acid sequence: CASSQAGGLNTEAFF.

The chain combines TRBV6-2 or TRBV6-3 with TRBJ1-4; D is perhaps TRBD1 (5 bases). The germline V and J ends were trimmed by 2 bases and 8 bases, with 18 bases remaining between them. CDR3 length: 16 amino acids. Germline V gives CDR1 MNHEY, CDR2 SVGEGT. The CDR3 reads CASSYPSGKVREKLFF. The CDR3 DNA is TGTGCCAGCAGTTACCCATCAGGGAAGGTCCGGGAAAAACTGTTTTTT.

The chain recombines TRBV14 with TRBJ2-7, with 7 bases that match TRBD1. The CDR3 spans 15 residues. Germline V CDR1 and CDR2: SGHDN, FVKESK. V lost 4 bases, J lost 4 bases, and 10 bases stayed unmatched. CDR3 sequence reads: CASSRARGRGYEQYF. The CDR3 DNA reads TGTGCCAGCAGCCGGGCGAGGGGCAGGGGGTACGAGCAGTACTTC.

The chain has TRBV29-1 and TRBJ1-2; D unclear. The V gene's germline CDR1 is SQVTM and CDR2 ANQGSEA. The CDR3 is made up of 13 amino acids. V was trimmed by 2 bases and J by 8 bases, leaving 15 bases between them. The DNA for the CDR3 is TGCAGCGTTGAAACGGGGTTCCTGGGCGGCTACACCTTC. This translates into CSVETGFLGGYTF.

The chain couples TRBV6-5 to TRBJ1-2; weak D call: TRBD1 (5 bases). Germline lookup yields CDR1 MNHEY and CDR2 SVGAGI. The CDR3 loop spans 15 amino acids. V was clipped by 5 bases and J by 2 bases, with 15 bases between them. This chain's CDR3 is CASSPGGVLNYGYTF. The CDR3 bases are TGTGCCAGCAGTCCTGGAGGGGTCCTGAACTATGGCTACACCTTC.

This rearrangement joins TRBV6-2 or TRBV6-3 to TRBJ2-7, with D possibly matching TRBD1 (7 bases). Trimming stripped 0 bases from V and 6 bases from J, with 15 bases between. The germline gives CDR1 MNHEY, CDR2 SVGEGT. CDR3 size: 15 residues. The CDR3 region is CASSYSRGALGEQYF. Here the CDR3 DNA reads TGTGCCAGCAGTTACTCCAGGGGGGCGCTGGGCGAGCAGTACTTC.

V is TRBV7-6 and J is TRBJ1-6, with 10 bases aligning to TRBD1. Germline V gives CDR1 SGHVS, CDR2 FNYEAQ. J was trimmed by 7 bases and V by 3 bases; bases with no gene match: 6. CDR3 length: 16 residues. The CDR3 nucleotides are TGTGCCAGCAGCTTGAGACAGGGGGCAACAAATTCACCCCTCCACTTT. Translation: CASSLRQGATNSPLHF.